This T cell receptor (beta chain) was documented in a study of monozygotic twins with inflammatory bowel disease. Study-level results: Discordant twins had repertoire similarity that did not differ from that of concordant twins, possibly from limited power. Healthy co-twins, by inverse Simpson, had higher TCRbeta diversity than their siblings with IBD.

TCRdb re-called the 5' RACE reads; every CDR3 protein appears as one record, without DNA. This listing includes about 300,000 distinct CDR3 sequences. A remark on this clonotype: Its target is not known.

Sequenced input: blood. This sequence was found in a human donor with ulcerative colitis or Crohn's disease, or a healthy co-twin of an affected twin (not recorded which).

The CDR3 sequence is CASHGTSGDNEQFF. V usage is TRBV10-3 and J usage is TRBJ2-1; TCRdb gives TRBD2 as the D gene, but with no DNA this cannot be confirmed. This CDR3 has 14 amino acids. CDR1 and CDR2 (germline): ENHRY, SYGVKD.